This T cell receptor (beta chain) emerged from a study of blood T cell repertoires in COVID-19. Study information: PBMCs, B-cell-depleted T cells, or T cells were the source of the cDNA or gDNA that made up the material.

This table comes from immunoSEQ multiplex PCR, and its TCRdb copy is limited to in-frame clones, with some not included. The sample includes over 450,000 clones, 85% to 90% seen only once; the top ten take roughly 8%. Those enrolled in Seattle joined during active infection and were followed longitudinally afterward. In germline, CDR1 is MNHEY, CDR2 SVGAGI. The ends lost 6 bases at V and 4 bases at J; junction bases unmatched: 8. This CDR3 is built from 15 residues. Sample: peripheral blood. This clonotype originated in a woman aged 50 to 65 with COVID-19, enrolled during active disease. The rearrangement links TRBV6-5 to TRBJ1-3; 8 nucleotides match TRBD1. The CDR3 reads CASRSTGTGGNTIYF. CDR3 DNA sequence: TGTGCCAGCAGATCGACCGGGACAGGCGGAAACACCATATATTTT.